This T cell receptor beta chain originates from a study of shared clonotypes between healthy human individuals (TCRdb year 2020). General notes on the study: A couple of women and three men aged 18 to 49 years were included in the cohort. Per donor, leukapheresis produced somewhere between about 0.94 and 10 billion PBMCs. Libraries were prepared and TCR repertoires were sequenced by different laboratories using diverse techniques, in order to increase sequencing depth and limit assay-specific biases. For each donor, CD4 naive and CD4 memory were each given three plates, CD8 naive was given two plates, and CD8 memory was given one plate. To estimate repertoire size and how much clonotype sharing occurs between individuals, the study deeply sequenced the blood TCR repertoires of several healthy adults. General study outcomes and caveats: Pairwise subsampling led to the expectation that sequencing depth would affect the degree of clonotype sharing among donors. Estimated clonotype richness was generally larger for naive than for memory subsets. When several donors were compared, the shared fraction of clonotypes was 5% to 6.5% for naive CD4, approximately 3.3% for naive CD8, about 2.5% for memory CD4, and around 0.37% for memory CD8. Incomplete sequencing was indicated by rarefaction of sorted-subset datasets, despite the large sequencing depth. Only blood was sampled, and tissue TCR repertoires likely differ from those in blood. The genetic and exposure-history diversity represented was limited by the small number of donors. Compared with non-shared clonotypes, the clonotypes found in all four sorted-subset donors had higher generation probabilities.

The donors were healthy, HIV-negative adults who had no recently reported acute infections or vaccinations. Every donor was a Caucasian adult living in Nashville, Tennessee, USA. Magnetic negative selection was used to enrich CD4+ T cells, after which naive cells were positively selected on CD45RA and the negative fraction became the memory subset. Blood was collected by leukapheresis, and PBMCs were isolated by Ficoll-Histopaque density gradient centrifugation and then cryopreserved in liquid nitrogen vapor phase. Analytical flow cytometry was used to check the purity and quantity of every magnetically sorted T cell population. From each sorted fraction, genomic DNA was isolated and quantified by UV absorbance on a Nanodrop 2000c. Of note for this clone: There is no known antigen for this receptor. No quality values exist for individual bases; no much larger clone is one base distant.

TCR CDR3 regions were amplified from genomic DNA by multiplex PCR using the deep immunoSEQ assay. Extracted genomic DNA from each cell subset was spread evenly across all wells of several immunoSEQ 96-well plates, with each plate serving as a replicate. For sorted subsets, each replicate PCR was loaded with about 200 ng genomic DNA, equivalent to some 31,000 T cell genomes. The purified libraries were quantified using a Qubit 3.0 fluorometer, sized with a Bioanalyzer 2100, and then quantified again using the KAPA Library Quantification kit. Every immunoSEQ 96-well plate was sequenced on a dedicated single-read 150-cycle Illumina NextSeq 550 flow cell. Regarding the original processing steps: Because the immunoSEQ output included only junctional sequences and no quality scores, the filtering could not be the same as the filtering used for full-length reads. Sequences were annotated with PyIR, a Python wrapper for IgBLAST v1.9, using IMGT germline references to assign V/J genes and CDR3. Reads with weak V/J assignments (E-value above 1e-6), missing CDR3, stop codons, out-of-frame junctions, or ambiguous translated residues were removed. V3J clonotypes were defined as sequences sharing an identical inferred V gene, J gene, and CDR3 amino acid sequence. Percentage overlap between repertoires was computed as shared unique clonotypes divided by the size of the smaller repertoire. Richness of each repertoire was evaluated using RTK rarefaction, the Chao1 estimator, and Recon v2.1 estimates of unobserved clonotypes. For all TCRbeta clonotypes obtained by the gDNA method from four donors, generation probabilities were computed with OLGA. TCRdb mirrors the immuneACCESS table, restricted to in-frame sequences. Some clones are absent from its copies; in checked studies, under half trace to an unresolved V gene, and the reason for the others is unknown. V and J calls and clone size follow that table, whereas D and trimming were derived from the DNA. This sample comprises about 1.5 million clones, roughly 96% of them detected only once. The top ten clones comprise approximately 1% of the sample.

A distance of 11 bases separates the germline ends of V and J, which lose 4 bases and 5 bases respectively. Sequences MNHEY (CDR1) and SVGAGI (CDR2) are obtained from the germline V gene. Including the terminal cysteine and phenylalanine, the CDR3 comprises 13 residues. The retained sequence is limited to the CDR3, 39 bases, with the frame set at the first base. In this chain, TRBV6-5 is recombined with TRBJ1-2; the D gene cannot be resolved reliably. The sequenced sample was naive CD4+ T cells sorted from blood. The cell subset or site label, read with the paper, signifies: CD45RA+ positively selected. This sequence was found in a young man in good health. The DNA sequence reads TGTGCCAGCAGTTCCCGGGAGGAGTATGGCTACACCTTC. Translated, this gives CASSSREEYGYTF.